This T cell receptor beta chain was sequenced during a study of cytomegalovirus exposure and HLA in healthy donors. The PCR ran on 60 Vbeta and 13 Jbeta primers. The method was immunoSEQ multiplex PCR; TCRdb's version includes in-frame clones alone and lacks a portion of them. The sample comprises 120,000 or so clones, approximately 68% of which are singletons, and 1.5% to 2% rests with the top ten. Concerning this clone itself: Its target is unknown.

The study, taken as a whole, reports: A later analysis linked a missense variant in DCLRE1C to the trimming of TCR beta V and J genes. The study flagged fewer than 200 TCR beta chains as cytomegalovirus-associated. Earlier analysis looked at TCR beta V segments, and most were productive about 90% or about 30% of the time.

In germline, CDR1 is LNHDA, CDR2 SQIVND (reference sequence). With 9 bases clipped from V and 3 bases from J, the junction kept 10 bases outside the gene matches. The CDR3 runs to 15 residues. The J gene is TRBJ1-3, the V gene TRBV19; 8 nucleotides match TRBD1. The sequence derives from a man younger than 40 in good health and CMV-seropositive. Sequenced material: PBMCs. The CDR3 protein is CASRKDRADGNTIYF. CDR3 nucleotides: TGTGCCAGCAGAAAGGACAGGGCGGATGGAAACACCATATATTTT.